These T cell receptor beta chains were read from a single sample in a study of CD8 T cells in ankylosing spondylitis. TCRdb fed the 5' RACE reads into MiXCR, producing one record per CDR3 protein. The sample holds around 770,000 distinct CDR3 sequences, roughly 12% seen once. The source material was blood, either unsorted or a sorted T cell fraction (not recorded which). The source of these receptors is a male donor with ankylosing spondylitis. Both conserved end residues are part of each CDR3. The order of the fields is V gene, CDR3 protein.

TRBV3-1,CASSPRVHYGYTF
TRBV5-1,CASSLEGNERNTIYF
TRBV4-2,CASSQFGGELFF
TRBV20-1,CSARRDHGGGIQYF
TRBV20-1,CSASGGATDTQYF
TRBV20-1,CSAKRRGTQYF
TRBV2,CASSEQGTGRGDTQYF
TRBV27,CASSLRAPGRHYEQYF
TRBV6-2/TRBV6-3,CASKPMYANEQFF
TRBV20-1,CSANLPSTDTQYF
TRBV10-3,CAISEFRGYGYTF
TRBV6-4,CASSESGKTRYNEQFF
TRBV4-3,CASSQRQGSDTQYF
TRBV2,CASSGGWKGEADTQYF
TRBV4-3,CASSRIPGTGGKLFF
TRBV14,CASSQSPYYEQYF
TRBV5-6,CASSRNRVSYEQYF
TRBV5-1,CASSPRDYLTDTQYF
TRBV30,CAWSGRRHVARYEQYF
TRBV5-1,CASSPSGGGYNEQFF
TRBV27,CASSLHHGPTLRNQPQHF
TRBV20-1,CSAFPGQGGYEQYF
TRBV7-6,CASSLVPPLAGVVNIQYF
TRBV5-1,CASSLEAGRGSEAFF
TRBV29-1,CSVGRGHGANVLTF
TRBV28,CASSLLEGFRQYF
TRBV29-1,CSVEGDRGTREQYF
TRBV20-1,CSARVLGEAFF
TRBV5-1,CASSPQGAVGYTF
TRBV20-1,CSARGIGFVPMNTEAFF
TRBV4-3,CASSGFGREGHNEQFF
TRBV20-1,CSARGGQGAYEQYF
TRBV4-3,CASSQERAGVYTEAFF
TRBV6-1,CASSDWQENEQYF
TRBV28,CASSGVAPPTDTQYF
TRBV29-1,CSVPGSPGGETQYF